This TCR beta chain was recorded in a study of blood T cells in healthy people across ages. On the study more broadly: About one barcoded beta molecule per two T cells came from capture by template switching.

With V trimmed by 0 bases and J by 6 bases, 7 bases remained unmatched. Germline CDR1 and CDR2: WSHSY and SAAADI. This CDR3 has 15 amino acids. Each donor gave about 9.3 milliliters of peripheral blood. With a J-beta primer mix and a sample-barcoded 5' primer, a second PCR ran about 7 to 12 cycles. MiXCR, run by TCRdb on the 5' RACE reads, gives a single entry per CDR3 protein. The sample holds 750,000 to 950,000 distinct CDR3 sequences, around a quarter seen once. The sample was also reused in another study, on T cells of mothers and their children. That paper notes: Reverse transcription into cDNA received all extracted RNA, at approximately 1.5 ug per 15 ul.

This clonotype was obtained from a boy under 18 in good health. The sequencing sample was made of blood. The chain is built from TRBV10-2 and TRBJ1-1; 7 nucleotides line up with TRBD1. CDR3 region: CASSESGRGFAEAFF. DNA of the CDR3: TGCGCCAGCAGTGAGTCGGGCAGGGGGTTTGCTGAAGCTTTCTTT.